Below are 8 T cell receptor beta chains sequenced from a single sample in a study of blood T cell repertoires in COVID-19. TCRdb's copy holds only in-frame clones and misses some; the assay was immunoSEQ multiplex PCR. This table holds around 200,000 clones, around 85% found once. Sequencing was performed on peripheral blood. Receptors were obtained from a man aged 60-69 years with acute or convalescent COVID-19.

V and J are TRBV14 and TRBJ1-5; no firm D call. The CDR3 is made up of 13 amino acids. The germline gives CDR1 SGHDN, CDR2 FVKESK. V lost 4 bases, J lost 6 bases, and 10 bases lay in between. CDR3 loop: CASSPSASQPQHF. CDR3 nucleotides: TGTGCCAGCAGCCCTTCCGCTAGTCAGCCCCAGCATTTT.

The V gene is TRBV28, the J gene TRBJ2-7; a possible D gene is TRBD2 (5 bases). Looked up from germline, CDR1 is MDHEN and CDR2 is SYDVKM. The CDR3 is made up of 15 amino acids. V was pared by 3 bases and J by 1 base, with 13 bases between. CDR3 in amino acids: CASSFPLGNSYEQYF. The CDR3 DNA follows: TGTGCCAGCAGTTTCCCGCTCGGGAATTCCTACGAGCAGTACTTC.

This clone showed up just a few times. The V gene is TRBV4-3, the J gene TRBJ2-2; 9 bases agree with TRBD1. Trimming removed 4 bases from V and 6 bases from J; junction bases left unmatched: 6. Germline CDR1 LGHNA, CDR2 YSLEER. The CDR3 covers 15 residues. This CDR3 reads CASSPGQGWAGELFF. In nucleotides, the CDR3 is TGCGCCAGCAGCCCTGGACAGGGGTGGGCCGGGGAGCTGTTTTTT.

This chain links TRBV19 with TRBJ2-2, with 8 bases matching TRBD1. Trimming cost V 6 bases and J 4 bases; bases outside gene matches: 13. Germline-derived CDR1 and CDR2 are LNHDA and SQIVND (reference sequence). CDR3 size: 17 residues. CDR3 nucleotide sequence: TGTGCCAGTAGAACCCGACAGGGGTCTTTCTTCACCGGGGAGCTGTTTTTT. It specifies CASRTRQGSFFTGELFF.

The chain joins TRBV19 to TRBJ2-4; TRBD2 matches at 11 bases. The V segment lost 1 base and the J segment 7 bases; nucleotides outside the gene matches: 3. The germline CDR1 and CDR2 sequences are LNHDA and SQIVND (reference sequence). The CDR3 extends over 15 amino acids. Written as DNA, the CDR3 is TGTGCCAGTAGTATAGGGGCTAGCGGGAGGAACATTCAGTACTTC. Protein sequence: CASSIGASGRNIQYF.

The CDR3 here is CASSPPDGLAGSSYNEQFF. The DNA for the CDR3 is TGTGCCAGCTCACCACCGGATGGGCTAGCGGGCAGCTCCTACAATGAGCAGTTCTTC. This chain connects TRBV18 to TRBJ2-1; the match to TRBD2 covers 8 bases. Germline CDR1 KGHSH, CDR2 LQKENI. This CDR3 has 19 amino acids. With V trimmed by 0 bases and J by 0 bases, 10 bases remained unmatched.

The chain has TRBV3-1 (or the pseudogene TRBV3-2) and TRBJ1-3; 7 nucleotides agree with TRBD1. Per the germline V gene, CDR1 is LGHDT and CDR2 is YNNKEL (reference sequence). V gave up 1 base and J gave up 3 bases; unmatched junction bases: 3. The CDR3 is made up of 15 amino acids. CDR3 region: CASSQGQGNGNTIYF. The CDR3 DNA reads as TGTGCCAGCAGCCAAGGACAGGGAAATGGAAACACCATATATTTT.

The chain joins TRBV25-1 to TRBJ1-4; TRBD1 agrees at 9 bases. There are 13 residues in the CDR3. CDR1 is MGHDK, CDR2 SYGVNS, per germline. Losses at the gene ends were 3 bases for V and 11 bases for J; bases not matched to a gene: 4. CDR3 protein: CASSDGTGFKLFF. CDR3 nucleotides: TGTGCCAGCAGTGACGGGACAGGGTTTAAACTGTTTTTT.